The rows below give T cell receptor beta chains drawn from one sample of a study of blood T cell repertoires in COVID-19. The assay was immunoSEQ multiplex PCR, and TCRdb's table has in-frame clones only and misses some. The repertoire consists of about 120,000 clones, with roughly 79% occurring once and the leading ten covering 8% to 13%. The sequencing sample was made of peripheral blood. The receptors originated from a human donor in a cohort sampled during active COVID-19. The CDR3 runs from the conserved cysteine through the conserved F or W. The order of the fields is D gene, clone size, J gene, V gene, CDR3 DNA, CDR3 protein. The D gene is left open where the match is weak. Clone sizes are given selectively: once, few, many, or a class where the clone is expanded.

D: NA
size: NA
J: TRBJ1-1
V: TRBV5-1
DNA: TGCGCCAGCAGCTTGATTTATCAGGGTCAGGGCACTGAAGCTTTCTTT
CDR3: CASSLIYQGQGTEAFF

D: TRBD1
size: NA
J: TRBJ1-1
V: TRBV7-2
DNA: TGTGCCAGCAGCCTTGGACAGGCCGTAAGAATGAACACTGAAGCTTTCTTT
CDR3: CASSLGQAVRMNTEAFF

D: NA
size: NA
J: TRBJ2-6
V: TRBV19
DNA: TGTGCCAGTAGTATTGTAGAGGGCTCTGGGGCCAACGTCCTGACTTTC
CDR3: CASSIVEGSGANVLTF

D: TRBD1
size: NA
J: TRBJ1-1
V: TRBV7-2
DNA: TGTGCCAGCAGCCCTCGACAGGGGGCTTCGAACACTGAAGCTTTCTTT
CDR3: CASSPRQGASNTEAFF

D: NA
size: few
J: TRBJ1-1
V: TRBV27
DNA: TGTGCCAGCAGTCCCCGGGTCGGGAACACTGAAGCTTTCTTT
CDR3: CASSPRVGNTEAFF

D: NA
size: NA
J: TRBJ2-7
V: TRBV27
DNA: TGTGCCAGCAGTTTGAACCGGGACACCGACTACGAGCAGTACTTC
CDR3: CASSLNRDTDYEQYF

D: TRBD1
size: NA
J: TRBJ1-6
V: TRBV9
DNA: TGTGCCAGCAGCGCTCGGACAGGGCTGAATTCACCCCTCCACTTT
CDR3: CASSARTGLNSPLHF

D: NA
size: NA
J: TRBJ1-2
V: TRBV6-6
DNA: TGTGCCAGCATCCCCAGAGGCGGGTATGGCTACACCTTC
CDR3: CASIPRGGYGYTF

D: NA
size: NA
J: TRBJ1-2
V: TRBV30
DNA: TGTGCCTGGAGTGTACTCAGGGTCTATGGCTACACCTTC
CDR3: CAWSVLRVYGYTF

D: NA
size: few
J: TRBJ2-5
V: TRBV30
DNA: TGTGCCTGGAGTGGGGGGCCGCAAGAGACCCAGTACTTC
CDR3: CAWSGGPQETQYF

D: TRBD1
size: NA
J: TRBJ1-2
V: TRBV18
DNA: TGTGCCAGCTCATCGGCAGACAGGGGCTATGGCTACACCTTC
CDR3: CASSSADRGYGYTF

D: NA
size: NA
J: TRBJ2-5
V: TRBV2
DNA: TGTGCCGGCACCGGGTGGCGGGCAGTAGAGACCCAGTACTTC
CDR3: CAGTGWRAVETQYF

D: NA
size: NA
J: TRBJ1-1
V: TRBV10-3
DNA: TGTGCCATCAGAGGGGGCACTGAAGCTTTCTTT
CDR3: CAIRGGTEAFF

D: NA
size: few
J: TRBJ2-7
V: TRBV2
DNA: TGTGCCAGCAGCCCCAGGGAAACCTACGAGCAGTACTTC
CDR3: CASSPRETYEQYF

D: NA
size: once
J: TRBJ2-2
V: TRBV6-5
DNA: TGTGCCAGCAGACTACCGACAGGGAACACCGGGGAGCTGTTTTTT
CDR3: CASRLPTGNTGELFF

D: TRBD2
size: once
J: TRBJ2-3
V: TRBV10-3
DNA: TGTGCCATCAGTGTTGTAGCGGGAGTTCAGACAGATACGCAGTATTTT
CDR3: CAISVVAGVQTDTQYF

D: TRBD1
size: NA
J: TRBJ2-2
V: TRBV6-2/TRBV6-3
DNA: TGTGCCAGCAGCCCCCGGGACAGGAGAACCGGGGAGCTGTTTTTT
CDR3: CASSPRDRRTGELFF

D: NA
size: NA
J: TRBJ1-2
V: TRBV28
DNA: TGTGCCAGCAGTGCGACAGCGGGCTATGGCTACACCTTC
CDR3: CASSATAGYGYTF

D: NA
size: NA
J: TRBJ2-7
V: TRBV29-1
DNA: TGCAGCGTCGCGACAGCTTCCTACGAGCAGTACTTC
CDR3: CSVATASYEQYF

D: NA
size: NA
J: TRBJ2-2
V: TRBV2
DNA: TGTGCCAGCAGGGAGGGTACCGGGGAGCTGTTTTTT
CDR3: CASREGTGELFF

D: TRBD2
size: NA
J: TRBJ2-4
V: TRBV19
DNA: TGTGCCAGTAGCGGCGATACGGGACTAGCGGGAGGTTCCAAAAACATTCAGTACTTC
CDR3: CASSGDTGLAGGSKNIQYF

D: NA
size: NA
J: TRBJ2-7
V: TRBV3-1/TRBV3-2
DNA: TGTGCCAGCAGCGCGGGCCACCCCTACGAGCAGTACTTC
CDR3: CASSAGHPYEQYF

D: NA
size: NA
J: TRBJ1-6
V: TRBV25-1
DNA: TGTGCCACCCGTGGGTTCGGACAGAATAATTCACCCCTCCACTTT
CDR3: CATRGFGQNNSPLHF

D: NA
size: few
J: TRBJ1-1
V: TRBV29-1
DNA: TGCAGCGTTGAGGAGGGCGCAGGCACTGAAGCTTTCTTT
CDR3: CSVEEGAGTEAFF

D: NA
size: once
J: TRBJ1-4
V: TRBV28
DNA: TGTGCCAGCAGTTTATCGGTTCGGGGAGACGGTGAAAAACTGTTTTTT
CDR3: CASSLSVRGDGEKLFF

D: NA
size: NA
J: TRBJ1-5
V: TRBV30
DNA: TGTGCCTGGAGTGTAGATCTAGGCCTCAATCAGCCCCAGCATTTT
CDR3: CAWSVDLGLNQPQHF

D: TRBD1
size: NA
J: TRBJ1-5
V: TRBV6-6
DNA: TGTGCCAGCAGTTCTCCGACAGGGAATCAGCCCCAGCATTTT
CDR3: CASSSPTGNQPQHF

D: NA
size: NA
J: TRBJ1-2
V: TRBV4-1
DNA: TGCGCCAGCAGCGAAATTACAGGGTTCGACTACACCTTC
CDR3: CASSEITGFDYTF

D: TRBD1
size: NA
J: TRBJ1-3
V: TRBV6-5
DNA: TGTGCCAGCAGTTACTTCAGGGGGGGAAACACCATATATTTT
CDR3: CASSYFRGGNTIYF

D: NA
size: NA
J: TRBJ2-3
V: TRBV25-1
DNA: TGTGCCAGCAGTGATCCTAGCGGCACAGATACGCAGTATTTT
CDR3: CASSDPSGTDTQYF

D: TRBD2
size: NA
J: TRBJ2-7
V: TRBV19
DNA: TGTGCCAGTAGTATAGATTGGGCTAGCGGGGCCTCCTACGAGCAGTACTTC
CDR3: CASSIDWASGASYEQYF

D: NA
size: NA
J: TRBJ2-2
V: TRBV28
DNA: TGTGCCAGCAGTTTATCCTCCAGGGTAGGGAACGGGGAGCTGTTTTTT
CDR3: CASSLSSRVGNGELFF

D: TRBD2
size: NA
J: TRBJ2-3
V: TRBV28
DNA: TGTGCCAGCAGTTATTTCGGGAGGTCAGATACGCAGTATTTT
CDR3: CASSYFGRSDTQYF

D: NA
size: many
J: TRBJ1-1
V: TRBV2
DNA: TGTGCCAGCAGTGGATCGGCGGGTGAAGCTTTCTTT
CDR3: CASSGSAGEAFF

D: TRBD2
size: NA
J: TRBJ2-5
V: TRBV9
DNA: TGTGCCAGCAGCCCAAGAGCTTTAGCGGGAGGGGAGACCCAGTACTTC
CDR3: CASSPRALAGGETQYF

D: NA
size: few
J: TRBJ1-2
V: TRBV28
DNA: TGTGCCAGCAGTTTAGGGCCCGCCACAGCTAACTATGGCTACACCTTC
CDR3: CASSLGPATANYGYTF

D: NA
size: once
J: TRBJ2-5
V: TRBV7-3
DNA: TGTGCCAGCAGCTTAATGACTGGGGGGTCCACCCTTCTTGGGACCCAGTACTTC
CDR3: CASSLMTGGSTLLGTQYF

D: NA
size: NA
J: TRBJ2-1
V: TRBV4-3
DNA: TGCGCCAGCAGCCAAGACGAGAAGCTATACAATGAGCAGTTCTTC
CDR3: CASSQDEKLYNEQFF

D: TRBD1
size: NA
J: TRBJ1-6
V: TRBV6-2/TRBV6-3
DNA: TGTGCCAGCAGTTACCGGGACAGGGGACAGGGTCATTCACCCCTCCACTTT
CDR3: CASSYRDRGQGHSPLHF

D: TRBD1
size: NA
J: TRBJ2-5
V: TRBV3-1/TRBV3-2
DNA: TGTGCCAGCAGCCAAGACGGGACAGGGGGCCAGGAGACCCAGTACTTC
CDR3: CASSQDGTGGQETQYF

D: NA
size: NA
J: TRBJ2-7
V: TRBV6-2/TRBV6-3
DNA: TGTGCCAGCAGTTATACCTGGGGCGGTTCCTACGAGCAGTACTTC
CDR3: CASSYTWGGSYEQYF